What follows are 32 T cell receptor beta chains derived from one specimen sequenced in a study of cytotoxic CD8 clonotypes in ibrutinib-treated CLL. Sequencing was performed with immunoSEQ multiplex PCR; in TCRdb, only in-frame clones are kept and a portion is missing. Of 150,000 to 200,000 clones listed, roughly 84% were seen once; the top ten hold 3%. This sample comprised PBMCs, obtained at disease progression, from a patient treated with ibrutinib. Receptors were obtained from a human donor with chronic lymphocytic leukemia.

This chain connects TRBV19 to TRBJ1-2; TRBD1 matches at 7 bases. Germline V gene sequence: CDR1 LNHDA, CDR2 SQIVND (reference sequence). The CDR3 totals 14 residues. With V trimmed by 5 bases and J by 5 bases, 8 bases remained unmatched. CDR3 sequence (DNA): TGTGCCAGTAGTTCGCCGGGACAGACTTATGGCTACACCTTC. Translated: CASSSPGQTYGYTF.

The chain has TRBV5-8 and TRBJ2-1, with TRBD2 matching over 9 bases. Germline loops: CDR1 SGHTS, CDR2 YDEGEE. This CDR3 spans 16 amino acids. After removal of 1 base from V and 8 bases from J, the junction contained 10 bases not matched to a gene. The CDR3 loop is CASSLLGLAEFDEQFF. Written as DNA, the CDR3 is TGTGCCAGCAGCTTGCTGGGACTAGCAGAGTTCGATGAGCAGTTCTTC.

This clone was counted once. The chain is built from TRBV14 and TRBJ1-2; D not resolved. V lost 0 bases to trimming and J lost 3 bases, with 5 bases between them. Per the germline V gene, CDR1 is SGHDN and CDR2 is FVKESK. CDR3 length equals 13 residues. The CDR3 DNA reads as TGTGCCAGCAGCCAAGACGGATACTATGGCTACACCTTC. Translation: CASSQDGYYGYTF.

The V call is TRBV19, the J call TRBJ1-2; tentatively, D is TRBD1 (5 bases). The CDR3 loop spans 15 amino acids. V lost 5 bases, J lost 3 bases, and 16 bases lay in between. CDR1 LNHDA and CDR2 SQIVND come from the germline V gene (reference sequence). The CDR3 sequence: CASSGAGRSDYGYTF. The CDR3, as DNA: TGTGCCAGTAGTGGGGCAGGGCGATCGGACTATGGCTACACCTTC.

This clone occurred once. The rearrangement joins TRBV11-3 to TRBJ1-1, with unresolved D. The CDR3 covers 13 residues. Trimming removed 4 bases at V and 4 bases at J, with 10 bases between. The germline CDR1 and CDR2 sequences are SGHNT and YENEEA. CDR3: CASSWTAATEAFF. CDR3 coding DNA: TGTGCCAGCAGCTGGACTGCGGCCACTGAAGCTTTCTTT.

The chain recombines TRBV27 with TRBJ2-3; D may be TRBD2 (5 bases). The V gene's germline CDR1 is MNHEY and CDR2 SMNVEV (reference sequence). V was cut by 4 bases and J by 5 bases, with 25 bases left in between. The CDR3 loop spans 18 amino acids. The CDR3 sequence is CASSYIRWRNPAGDTQYF. Here the CDR3 DNA reads TGTGCCAGCAGTTACATACGGTGGCGGAACCCGGCGGGAGATACGCAGTATTTT.

V usage is TRBV27 and J usage is TRBJ1-5; D perhaps matches TRBD1 (6 bases). Germline V CDR1 and CDR2: MNHEY, SMNVEV (reference sequence). V was clipped by 2 bases and J by 5 bases, with 13 bases between them. The CDR3 covers 15 residues. The CDR3 region is CASSLSSGGHQPQHF. CDR3 nucleotide sequence: TGTGCCAGCAGTTTAAGTAGTGGGGGGCATCAGCCCCAGCATTTT.

V and J are TRBV7-3 and TRBJ2-7; D uncertain. Germline CDR1 reads SGHTA; CDR2 reads FQGTGA. The CDR3 sequence is 13 residues long. V lost 2 bases, J lost 6 bases, and 11 bases lay in between. CDR3 bases: TGTGCCAGCAGCTTACTAGGAAGTGGCGAGCAGTACTTC. It codes for CASSLLGSGEQYF.

This chain joins TRBV7-6 and TRBJ1-3, with 8 bases matching TRBD1. The CDR3 sequence is 17 residues long. Germline V CDR1 and CDR2: SGHVS, FNYEAQ. Losses at the gene ends were 4 bases for V and 1 base for J; bases not matched to a gene: 9. DNA for the CDR3: TGTGCCAGCAGCTCCCTCGGGACAGGAGGATCTGGAAACACCATATATTTT. Amino acids: CASSSLGTGGSGNTIYF.

The V gene is TRBV7-2, the J gene TRBJ2-7, with D possibly matching TRBD2 (5 bases). Germline assignment: CDR1 SGHTA and CDR2 FQGNSA. There are 13 residues in the CDR3. Trimming stripped 0 bases from V and 5 bases from J, with 8 bases between. The CDR3 nucleotides are TGTGCCAGCAGCTTAGCCACTAGGCACGAGCAGTACTTC. Amino acids: CASSLATRHEQYF.

Comments on this clone: A junction boundary mismatches the germline segment, possibly from a read error. V and J are TRBV10-3 and TRBJ1-3; TRBD1 might be the D (6 bases). CDR1 and CDR2 from the germline V gene are ENHRY and SYGVKD. The CDR3 is 16 amino acids. In DNA, the CDR3 is TGTGCCAGCAGTGAAACTGCCGGGGGCGGTGGAAACACCATATATTTT. It yields the protein CASSETAGGGGNTIYF.

The rearrangement links TRBV15 to TRBJ1-2; 9 positions agree with TRBD1. Germline values: CDR1 LNHNV, CDR2 YYDKDF (reference sequence). J gave up 4 bases and V 5 bases, and 2 bases lay outside the gene matches. CDR3 length: 13 amino acids. CDR3 nucleotides: TGTGCCACCAGCGGGGGACAGGGCTATGGCTACACCTTC. Amino acids: CATSGGQGYGYTF.

The chain recombines TRBV5-1 with TRBJ2-1; 8 bases match TRBD1. Per germline, CDR1 SGHRS and CDR2 YFSETQ. V was clipped by 4 bases and J by 2 bases; unmatched bases: 5. There are 15 residues in the CDR3. In nucleotides, the CDR3 is TGCGCCAGCAGCAAGGCAGGGGGCACCTACAATGAGCAGTTCTTC. Encoded protein: CASSKAGGTYNEQFF.

This clone was counted only a few times. CDR3 in DNA: TGTGCCAGTAGTATGGGCTACTACTCTGGAAACACCATATATTTT. The encoded protein is CASSMGYYSGNTIYF. This chain connects TRBV19 to TRBJ1-3, with unresolved D. Germline CDR1 LNHDA, CDR2 SQIVND (reference sequence). V was cut by 3 bases and J by 0 bases, with 9 bases left in between. This CDR3 comprises 15 residues.

This chain uses TRBV11-3 with TRBJ2-1; D may be TRBD2 (5 bases). CDR1 and CDR2 from the germline V gene are SGHNT and YENEEA. The CDR3 extends over 13 amino acids. Trimming left V 5 bases short and J 4 bases short, with 9 bases between. The CDR3: CASSPSSYNEQFF. DNA of the CDR3: TGTGCCAGCAGCCCTAGCAGTTACAATGAGCAGTTCTTC.

The chain carries TRBV5-4 and TRBJ2-5, with no clear D. V dropped 0 bases and J dropped 1 base, with 10 bases sitting between them. The CDR3 sequence is 15 residues long. Per the germline V gene, CDR1 is SGHNT and CDR2 is YYREEE (reference sequence). DNA of the CDR3: TGTGCCAGCAGCTTGGAGGCACTCCCCCAAGAGACCCAGTACTTC. Translation gives CASSLEALPQETQYF.

The chain is built from TRBV5-4 and TRBJ2-7; perhaps TRBD2 as D (5 bases). V shed 3 bases and J shed 2 bases, with 15 bases lying between them. The CDR3 has 15 residues. Germline CDR1 SGHNT, CDR2 YYREEE (reference sequence). Here the CDR3 reads CASSSTEVSAYEQYF. The CDR3 bases are TGTGCCAGCAGCTCAACAGAGGTTAGCGCCTACGAGCAGTACTTC. Based on the CDR3 plus reference TRBV5-4 and TRBJ2-7, the full variable domain is ETGVTQSPTHLIKTRGQQVTLRCSSQSGHNTVSWYQQALGQGPQFIFQYYREEENGRGNFPPRFSGLQFPNYSSELNVNALELDDSALYLCASSSTEVSAYEQYFGPGTRLTVT.

V is TRBV7-9 and J is TRBJ2-7; no reliable D call. Germline CDR1 reads SEHNR; CDR2 reads FQNEAQ (reference sequence). This CDR3 contains 14 residues. The ends were cut back, 4 bases at V and 2 bases at J, with 12 bases in the middle. The CDR3 is CASSSGGSTYEQYF. The DNA for the CDR3 is TGTGCCAGCAGCTCAGGCGGTAGTACCTACGAGCAGTACTTC.

The V gene is TRBV29-1, the J gene TRBJ2-5; D unclear. The CDR3 contains 12 residues. The V and J ends lost 3 bases and 5 bases respectively, with 10 bases between them. Germline CDR1 SQVTM, CDR2 ANQGSEA. The CDR3 bases are TGCAGCGTTGAGGTTGTACGGGAGACCCAGTACTTC. Translation: CSVEVVRETQYF.

V gene TRBV27 combines with J gene TRBJ2-7; no clear D gene. V lost 2 bases to trimming and J lost 5 bases, with 16 bases between them. This CDR3 comprises 15 residues. CDR1 is MNHEY and CDR2 is SMNVEV in the germline V gene (reference sequence). CDR3 sequence (DNA): TGTGCCAGCAGTTTAAAGACGGACCTCCTGGACGAGCAGTACTTC. It is translated as CASSLKTDLLDEQYF.

The V call is TRBV7-3, the J call TRBJ2-2; 8 positions match TRBD1. After removal of 10 bases from V and 4 bases from J, the junction contained 11 bases not matched to a gene. This CDR3 contains 15 residues. Germline V gives CDR1 SGHTA, CDR2 FQGTGA. CDR3 region: CATSQGDRVTGELFF. For the CDR3, the DNA is TGTGCCACCTCACAGGGGGATCGTGTCACCGGGGAGCTGTTTTTT.

V is TRBV29-1 and J is TRBJ2-2; unclear D gene. This CDR3 contains 12 residues. Germline V gene lookup returns CDR1 SQVTM and CDR2 ANQGSEA. V gave up 5 bases and J gave up 5 bases, with 9 bases separating them. The CDR3 is CSVSYRTGELFF. For the CDR3, the DNA is TGCAGCGTTTCCTACAGAACCGGGGAGCTGTTTTTT.

The V gene is TRBV19, the J gene TRBJ2-3; 7 bases line up with TRBD1. The CDR3 covers 14 residues. Germline-derived CDR1 and CDR2 are LNHDA and SQIVND (reference sequence). V lost 4 bases and J lost 1; bases outside the gene matches: 2. Here the CDR3 reads CASSTTGGTDTQYF. The CDR3 region has the DNA TGTGCCAGTAGTACAACAGGGGGCACAGATACGCAGTATTTT.

The chain combines TRBV9 with TRBJ2-5, with D perhaps TRBD2 (6 bases). CDR3 length: 14 residues. The germline gives CDR1 SGDLS, CDR2 YYNGEE. With 0 bases removed from V and 5 bases from J, the gap between germline ends came to 11 bases. The CDR3 here is CASSVVGGPETQYF. DNA for the CDR3: TGTGCCAGCAGCGTAGTCGGGGGTCCGGAGACCCAGTACTTC. Variable domain in full (rest from reference TRBV9 and TRBJ2-5): DSGVTQTPKHLITATGQRVTLRCSPRSGDLSVYWYQQSLDQGLQFLIQYYNGEERAKGNILERFSAQQFPDLHSELNLSSLELGDSALYFCASSVVGGPETQYFGPGTRLLVL.

The chain carries TRBV6-5 and TRBJ2-2; TRBD2 matches 7 bases. V was clipped by 2 bases and J by 7 bases; unmatched bases: 7. Germline lookup yields CDR1 MNHEY and CDR2 SVGAGI. This CDR3 comprises 15 residues. CDR3 DNA: TGTGCCAGCAGTTACACGGGGGGACTTGGCGGGGAGCTGTTTTTT. Protein sequence: CASSYTGGLGGELFF.

The J gene is TRBJ2-5, the V gene TRBV7-2; no firm D call. Per the germline V gene, CDR1 is SGHTA and CDR2 is FQGNSA. The CDR3 has 11 amino acids. The germline V and J ends were trimmed by 6 bases and 1 base, with 3 bases remaining between them. CDR3 DNA: TGTGCCAGCAGGACCCAAGAGACCCAGTACTTC. Protein product: CASRTQETQYF.

The V gene is TRBV11-1, the J gene TRBJ2-2; D is unclear. Trimming took 5 bases from V and 4 from J, leaving 5 bases between them. Germline CDR1 and CDR2: SGHAT and FQDESV (reference sequence). The length of the CDR3 is 12 residues. The CDR3 region has the DNA TGTGCCAGCAGCCAGAGCACCGGGGAGCTGTTTTTT. It is translated as CASSQSTGELFF.

The chain joins TRBV18 to TRBJ1-4; a weak D match, TRBD1 (5 bases). The germline V gene has CDR1 KGHSH and CDR2 LQKENI. The CDR3 length is 14 residues. The ends were cut back, 6 bases at V and 0 bases at J, with 8 bases in the middle. CDR3 bases: TGTGCCAGCTCTACGGGGGCAACTAATGAAAAACTGTTTTTT. Its protein is CASSTGATNEKLFF.

The chain uses TRBV19 and TRBJ1-5, with 7 bases lining up with TRBD1. Germline V gene sequence: CDR1 LNHDA, CDR2 SQIVND (reference sequence). V gave up 7 bases and J gave up 6 bases; unmatched junction bases: 12. This CDR3 has 15 residues. DNA of the CDR3: TGTGCCAGTACCCAGTTGCGGACAGGCACTCAGCCCCAGCATTTT. Translation gives CASTQLRTGTQPQHF.

The chain employs TRBV18 and TRBJ2-7; D gene uncertain. There are 13 residues in the CDR3. The V end was cut by 2 bases, the J end by 4 bases, with 9 bases between. The germline V gene has CDR1 KGHSH and CDR2 LQKENI. The CDR3 protein is CASSPDQKYEQYF. The CDR3 DNA reads as TGTGCCAGCTCACCAGACCAGAAGTACGAGCAGTACTTC.

The rearrangement joins TRBV30 to TRBJ2-1; 9 bases fit TRBD1. Trimming removed 3 bases from V and 6 bases from J; junction bases left unmatched: 9. The CDR3 spans 15 residues. Germline V gene lookup returns CDR1 GTSNPN and CDR2 SVGIG (reference sequence). The CDR3 loop is CAWSQLGTGRNEQFF. The CDR3 DNA is TGTGCCTGGAGCCAATTAGGGACAGGGCGCAATGAGCAGTTCTTC.

This clone came up a few times. V is TRBV5-6 and J is TRBJ2-7; D not resolved. The CDR3 has 13 amino acids. CDR1 SGHDT and CDR2 YYEEEE come from the germline V gene. Trimming left V 3 bases short and J 7 bases short, with 14 bases between. The CDR3 reads CASSSPLGEEQYF. The CDR3 DNA reads TGTGCCAGCAGCTCGCCCCTAGGCGAGGAGCAGTACTTC.